This T cell receptor (beta chain) stems from a study of blood T cell repertoires in COVID-19. Study overall: Sources were T cells, B-cell-depleted T cells, or PBMCs; the material itself was cDNA or gDNA.

How the authors handled the data: Cell counts per sample came from amplifying reference gene primers. Some clones are missing from TCRdb's copy, which holds only in-frame ones; the method was immunoSEQ multiplex PCR. The V and J calls and clone size were taken over from that table, and D and trimming were inferred from the DNA. The sample yields approximately 200,000 clones, around 84% seen once. The CDR3 runs to 14 residues. Per the germline V gene, CDR1 is KGHSH and CDR2 is LQKENI. The ends lost 6 bases at V and 2 bases at J; junction bases unmatched: 3. Seattle-derived patients entered the study during active infection and were followed longitudinally.

Sequencing was performed on peripheral blood. The sequence came from a woman at least 80 years old with COVID-19, enrolled during active disease. The chain has TRBV18 and TRBJ2-7; 11 nucleotides match TRBD1. The CDR3, as DNA: TGTGCCAGCTCTTCGGGACAGGGGGCCTACGAGCAGTACTTC. Protein sequence: CASSSGQGAYEQYF. The variable domain in full, with the rest retrieved from reference TRBV18 and TRBJ2-7, is NAGVMQNPRHLVRRRGQEARLRCSPMKGHSHVYWYRQLPEEGLKFMVYLQKENIIDESGMPKERFSAEFPKEGPSILRIQQVVRGDSAAYFCASSSGQGAYEQYFGPGTRLTVT.